The 22 T cell receptor beta chains below were found in one sample sequenced in a study of T cells in Graves' hyperthyroidism and ophthalmopathy. The TCR beta CDR3 regions underwent amplification using RNA transcripts as the source. HTBI primers were employed in a first-round RT-PCR of the TCR CDR3. One entry per CDR3 protein, called by TCRdb with MiXCR from the multiplex PCR reads. The sample shows some 600,000 distinct CDR3 sequences, around 14% of them seen only once. The sample comprised blood. The receptors originated from a woman aged 25 to 39 with Graves' hyperthyroidism that later progressed to Graves' ophthalmopathy.

This clonotype was seen only a few times. V is TRBV6-1 and J is TRBJ2-5; 9 nucleotides agree with TRBD2. Germline loops: CDR1 MNHNS, CDR2 SASEGT. The CDR3 sequence is 15 residues long. Unmatched junction bases numbered 9, after V lost 5 bases and J lost 5 bases. CDR3 bases: TGTGCCAGCAGTCCCAGCGGGACTAGCCGGGAGACCCAGTACTTC. Its translation is CASSPSGTSRETQYF.

The chain combines TRBV3-1 with TRBJ2-4; 9 bases match TRBD2. The trim removed 0 bases at V and 9 bases at J, leaving 9 bases unmatched. Germline values: CDR1 LGHDT, CDR2 YNNKEL (reference sequence). The CDR3 contains 16 residues. CDR3 bases: TGTGCCAGCAGCCAAGAGCTAGCGGGAACTGAAACCATTCAGTACTTC. Translation: CASSQELAGTETIQYF.

Ten or more counts support this clonotype. The chain combines TRBV20-1 with TRBJ2-1, with 10 positions matching TRBD2. Germline V gives CDR1 DFQATT, CDR2 SNEGSKA (reference sequence). The junction had 7 bases not matched to a gene; V was cut back by 0 bases and J by 8 bases. The CDR3 has 15 residues. The DNA of the CDR3 is TGCAGTGCTAGAGATGTAGGACTAGCGGTGTATGAGCAGTTCTTC. Translated: CSARDVGLAVYEQFF.

This clonotype was detected many times. The CDR3 nucleotides read TGTGCCATCGGCAATGAGCAGTTCTTC. This sequence encodes CAIGNEQFF. V gene TRBV27 combines with J gene TRBJ2-1; D call uncertain. Looked up from germline, CDR1 is MNHEY and CDR2 is SMNVEV (reference sequence). Trimming took off 10 bases at V and 6 bases at J, with 4 bases between the two ends. The CDR3 is 9 residues long.

The genes are TRBV6-2 or TRBV6-3 and TRBJ2-1; 10 bases match TRBD1. Per the germline V gene, CDR1 is MNHEY and CDR2 is SVGEGT. CDR3 length: 16 amino acids. The V gene end was trimmed by 1 base and the J gene end by 7 bases; junction bases not matched to a gene: 7. CDR3 sequence (DNA): TGTGCCAGCAGTTACTTGGGACAGGGGTCAGGAAATGAGCAGTTCTTC. Its protein is CASSYLGQGSGNEQFF.

This clonotype showed up just once. Given a much more abundant clone one base away, this may be a read error. V and J are TRBV18 and TRBJ2-7; D remains unclear. This CDR3 contains 12 residues. Germline-derived CDR1 and CDR2 are KGHSH and LQKENI. The CDR3 protein is CASPPEPSEQYF. Written as DNA, the CDR3 is TGTGCCAGCCCACCAGAACCTTCCGAGCAGTACTTC.

As DNA, the CDR3 is TGTGCCTGGCGGTTACCGGGACAGGCAAGTCGGGAGCAGTACTTC. Translated: CAWRLPGQASREQYF. The rearrangement joins TRBV30 to TRBJ2-7; the match to TRBD1 covers 8 bases. This CDR3 is 15 amino acids long. V shed 5 bases, J shed 7 bases, and the junction held 16 bases outside the gene matches. Germline-derived CDR1 and CDR2 are GTSNPN and SVGIG (reference sequence).

This rearrangement joins TRBV28 to TRBJ1-4; TRBD1 matches 10 bases. There are 14 residues in the CDR3. The ends lost 4 bases at V and 8 bases at J; junction bases unmatched: 4. The V gene's germline CDR1 is MDHEN and CDR2 SYDVKM. In DNA, the CDR3 is TGTGCCAGCAGTTCGGGACAGGGGAAAGAAAAACTGTTTTTT. This encodes CASSSGQGKEKLFF.

This clonotype was counted a few times. V gene TRBV19 combines with J gene TRBJ2-5, with TRBD2 identical over 13 bases. This CDR3 comprises 17 residues. V lost 5 bases and J lost 5; bases outside the gene matches: 11. Germline loops: CDR1 LNHDA, CDR2 SQIVND (reference sequence). The CDR3 region is CASSASRTSGSTETQYF. The CDR3 nucleotides read TGTGCCAGTAGTGCCTCTCGGACTAGCGGGAGTACGGAGACCCAGTACTTC.

In this sample, this clonotype turned up many times. The rearrangement uses TRBV12-3 or TRBV12-4 and TRBJ2-7; D could derive from TRBD1 or TRBD2 (5 bases each). The CDR3 loop spans 14 amino acids. Deletions cut 5 bases from V and 0 bases from J, with 11 bases between. The CDR3 coding sequence is TGTGCCAGCAGTCCCCCGGGACCCTCCTACGAGCAGTACTTC. Translation: CASSPPGPSYEQYF.

A few counts support this clonotype. The chain is built from TRBV14 and TRBJ2-5; the D is unclear. CDR3 size: 13 residues. Germline lookup yields CDR1 SGHDN and CDR2 FVKESK. Between the trimmed V and J ends, which lost 0 bases and 7 bases, there was a span of 9 bases. The CDR3 reads CASSQDWLGTQYF. As DNA, the CDR3 is TGTGCCAGCAGCCAAGACTGGCTGGGGACCCAGTACTTC.

This rearrangement joins TRBV7-9 to TRBJ2-1; 7 nucleotides line up with TRBD1. V dropped 0 bases and J dropped 7; count of bases not matched to a gene: 6. CDR3 length: 15 residues. Germline-derived CDR1 and CDR2 are SEHNR and FQNEAQ (reference sequence). CDR3 sequence: CASSLAGTERNEQFF. The CDR3 DNA reads as TGTGCCAGCAGCTTAGCGGGGACAGAGAGAAATGAGCAGTTCTTC.

The chain joins TRBV6-1 to TRBJ2-1; either TRBD1 or TRBD2 may fit D (7 bases each). V shed 5 bases and J shed 2 bases, with 16 bases lying between them. This CDR3 has 16 amino acids. The germline V gene has CDR1 MNHNS and CDR2 SASEGT. The CDR3 region is CASSPSQGGTYNEQFF. DNA of the CDR3: TGTGCCAGCAGTCCATCGCAGGGGGGGACCTACAATGAGCAGTTCTTC.

In nucleotides, the CDR3 is TGCGCCAGCAGCTCCAAATTAGTGCCTGAGCAGTTCTTC. It encodes CASSSKLVPEQFF. The chain links TRBV5-1 to TRBJ2-1; D gene ambiguous. The germline V gene has CDR1 SGHRS and CDR2 YFSETQ. CDR3 length: 13 residues. Trimming left V 3 bases short and J 9 bases short, with 13 bases between. Supplemented by reference TRBV5-1 and TRBJ2-1, the full variable domain reads KAGVTQTPRYLIKTRGQQVTLSCSPISGHRSVSWYQQTPGQGLQFLFEYFSETQRNKGNFPGRFSGRQFSNSRSEMNVSTLELGDSALYLCASSSKLVPEQFFGPGTRLTVL.

The rearrangement uses TRBV7-3 and TRBJ2-6; no definite D call. With 2 bases removed from V and 0 bases from J, the gap between germline ends came to 11 bases. The germline V gene has CDR1 SGHTA and CDR2 FQGTGA. The CDR3 totals 17 residues. The CDR3 nucleotides are TGTGCCAGCAGCTTAGAAGGCTTTAGCTCTGGGGCCAACGTCCTGACTTTC. Protein sequence: CASSLEGFSSGANVLTF.

The chain uses TRBV19 and TRBJ2-2; D might be TRBD1 (5 bases). Trimming took off 10 bases at V and 0 bases at J, with 12 bases between the two ends. The CDR3 is 14 amino acids. The germline V gene has CDR1 LNHDA and CDR2 SQIVND (reference sequence). CDR3 DNA sequence: TGTGCCACGACAGCAGGGACGAACACCGGGGAGCTGTTTTTT. Residues: CATTAGTNTGELFF.

This chain joins TRBV11-2 and TRBJ2-5; 7 bases fit TRBD1. The ends lost 1 base at V and 5 bases at J; junction bases unmatched: 4. CDR1 and CDR2 from the germline V gene are SGHAT and FQNNGV. There are 14 residues in the CDR3. The CDR3 nucleotides read TGTGCCAGCAGCTTAGTAGGGGGCTTCGAGACCCAGTACTTC. It specifies CASSLVGGFETQYF.

As regards this clonotype: This is likely a read error, given that the CDR3 carries no conserved phenylalanine or tryptophan at its end. The gene calls are TRBV12-3 or TRBV12-4 and TRBJ1-1; no definite D call. V was clipped by 3 bases and J by 4 bases, with 9 bases between them. The CDR3 consists of 13 residues. CDR3 in DNA: TGTGCCAGCAGTTTGACTGAGGGCACTGAAGCTTTCTCT. Protein: CASSLTEGTEAFS.

A single count supports this clonotype. The rearrangement links TRBV20-1 to TRBJ1-2, with D maybe TRBD1 (6 bases). The CDR3 sequence is 18 residues long. The germline V and J ends were trimmed by 2 bases and 4 bases, with 26 bases remaining between them. The germline gives CDR1 DFQATT, CDR2 SNEGSKA (reference sequence). CDR3 residues: CSARKLSRRGDSGYGYTF. The DNA for the CDR3 is TGCAGTGCTAGAAAACTAAGCAGAAGGGGGGATAGTGGCTATGGCTACACCTTC.

The table lists this clonotype with a few counts. The rearrangement links TRBV6-2 or TRBV6-3 to TRBJ2-7; D call uncertain. This CDR3 region has 12 residues. V was trimmed by 9 bases and J by 2 bases, leaving 11 bases between them. From germline, CDR1 is MNHEY and CDR2 SVGEGT. The CDR3 sequence: CASAVGTYEQYF. In nucleotides, the CDR3 is TGTGCCAGTGCAGTCGGAACCTACGAGCAGTACTTC.

The chain joins TRBV4-1 to TRBJ1-3; D remains unclear. The CDR3 loop spans 14 amino acids. The V and J ends lost 2 bases and 5 bases respectively, with 10 bases between them. Looked up from germline, CDR1 is MGHRA and CDR2 is YSYEKL. The CDR3 DNA reads as TGCGCCAGCAGCCAACAACTCGATCGAAACACCATATATTTT. The encoded protein is CASSQQLDRNTIYF.

This chain links TRBV20-1 with TRBJ1-1; tentative D call: TRBD1 (5 bases). The V and J ends lost 5 bases and 4 bases respectively, with 11 bases between them. This CDR3 is built from 12 residues. From germline, CDR1 is DFQATT and CDR2 SNEGSKA (reference sequence). CDR3 sequence: CSAPAGITEAFF. The CDR3 DNA is TGCAGTGCTCCGGCAGGGATCACTGAAGCTTTCTTT.